Each of the 13 T cell receptor beta chains below was sequenced from the same sample in a study of blood T cell repertoires in COVID-19. Data came from immunoSEQ multiplex PCR; TCRdb stores just in-frame clones and leaves some out. The sample has some 86,000 clones; approximately 90% are singletons. The sequencing input was peripheral blood. These receptors all stem from a human donor with active COVID-19. The donor label of this sample is uncertain.

The chain has TRBV5-1 and TRBJ2-7; weak D call: TRBD2 (6 bases). Germline V gives CDR1 SGHRS, CDR2 YFSETQ. CDR3 length equals 15 residues. V lost 4 bases and J lost 5, with 19 bases in between. The CDR3 loop reads CASSRSGDGWNEQYF. The CDR3 DNA reads as TGCGCCAGCAGCCGCTCGGGGGATGGCTGGAACGAGCAGTACTTC.

V is TRBV14 and J is TRBJ1-1; TRBD1 might be the D (6 bases). The CDR3 is 11 amino acids. Looked up from germline, CDR1 is SGHDN and CDR2 is FVKESK. Deletions cut 6 bases from V and 10 bases from J, with 12 bases between. The CDR3 nucleotides are TGTGCCAGCAGTAATACAGGGTTAGCTTTCTTT. It encodes CASSNTGLAFF.

The chain employs TRBV19 and TRBJ2-1; 10 positions match TRBD2. Germline V gene sequence: CDR1 LNHDA, CDR2 SQIVND (reference sequence). Germline trimming cut 4 bases from V and 7 bases from J; bases unmatched to any gene: 10. CDR3 size: 16 residues. This chain's CDR3 is CASSTPRSGGVNEQFF. The CDR3 DNA reads TGTGCCAGTAGTACCCCTCGGAGCGGGGGGGTGAATGAGCAGTTCTTC.

The V call is TRBV19, the J call TRBJ2-7; no clear D. This CDR3 spans 14 amino acids. Looked up from germline, CDR1 is LNHDA and CDR2 is SQIVND (reference sequence). Deletions cut 5 bases from V and 1 base from J, with 12 bases between. This CDR3 is CASSSQDGSYEQYF. The CDR3 nucleotides read TGTGCCAGTAGTTCCCAGGATGGGTCCTACGAGCAGTACTTC.

The chain uses TRBV3-1 (or the pseudogene TRBV3-2) and TRBJ2-5; possibly TRBD2 for D (6 bases). The germline gives CDR1 LGHDT, CDR2 YNNKEL (reference sequence). Trimming left V 8 bases short and J 3 bases short, with 10 bases between. This CDR3 has 12 residues. As DNA, the CDR3 is TGTGCCAGCCCAGGAGGGAAAGAGACCCAGTACTTC. Encoded protein: CASPGGKETQYF.

The rearrangement links TRBV7-2 to TRBJ2-7, with D possibly being TRBD2 (7 bases). Germline V gene sequence: CDR1 SGHTA, CDR2 FQGNSA. This CDR3 spans 16 amino acids. V lost 6 bases and J lost 3, with 21 bases in between. In DNA, the CDR3 is TGTGCCAGCAGTAGCCGGGGACAAAGGGGGGGCTACGAGCAGTACTTC. Amino acids: CASSSRGQRGGYEQYF.

The chain recombines TRBV12-3 or TRBV12-4 with TRBJ1-1; perhaps TRBD1 as D (6 bases). The CDR3 spans 11 residues. The V end lost 10 bases, the J end lost 14 bases, and 20 bases lay between the germline ends. The DNA of the CDR3 is TGTGCCACAGGTGGGGGCTCATTAGCGTTCTTT. Its protein is CATGGGSLAFF.

The genes are TRBV6-1 and TRBJ2-7, with 7 nucleotides matching TRBD1. V was clipped by 1 base and J by 4 bases; unmatched bases: 7. The CDR3 extends over 15 amino acids. CDR1 and CDR2 from the germline V gene are MNHNS and SASEGT. CDR3 coding DNA: TGTGCCAGCAGTGAAGAAATAGGGGGCGCGTACGAGCAGTACTTC. This encodes CASSEEIGGAYEQYF.

The chain carries TRBV7-9 and TRBJ2-5; TRBD2 agrees at 10 bases. The CDR3 has 17 amino acids. Germline trimming cut 7 bases from V and 4 bases from J; bases unmatched to any gene: 15. The V gene's germline CDR1 is SEHNR and CDR2 FQNEAQ (reference sequence). CDR3 in DNA: TGTGCCAGCACCGAACGAAGGGCTAGCGGGGGTCCAGAGACCCAGTACTTC. Protein sequence: CASTERRASGGPETQYF.

This rearrangement joins TRBV7-9 to TRBJ2-1; 7 bases are shared with TRBD2. The CDR3 runs to 16 residues. V was clipped by 5 bases and J by 0 bases; unmatched bases: 7. Germline V gene lookup returns CDR1 SEHNR and CDR2 FQNEAQ (reference sequence). The CDR3 region has the DNA TGTGCCAGCAGCCCCCGAGCGGGAAGCTCCTACAATGAGCAGTTCTTC. Translating it yields CASSPRAGSSYNEQFF.

This clone was seen only once. The chain couples TRBV9 to TRBJ1-2; 7 positions match TRBD1. The CDR3 is made up of 15 amino acids. Germline CDR1 is SGDLS and CDR2 is YYNGEE. V shed 3 bases, J shed 3 bases, and the junction held 8 bases outside the gene matches. CDR3 residues: CASSAMTGTDYGYTF. The CDR3 nucleotides are TGTGCCAGCAGCGCGATGACCGGGACAGACTATGGCTACACCTTC. The complete variable domain, with remaining parts taken from reference TRBV9 and TRBJ1-2, reads DSGVTQTPKHLITATGQRVTLRCSPRSGDLSVYWYQQSLDQGLQFLIQYYNGEERAKGNILERFSAQQFPDLHSELNLSSLELGDSALYFCASSAMTGTDYGYTFGSGTRLTVV.

Concerning this clone: Distinct nucleotide sequences in the sample also encode this CDR3. V usage is TRBV5-1 and J usage is TRBJ2-5, with D maybe TRBD2 (5 bases). Between the trimmed V and J ends, which lost 0 bases and 5 bases, there was a span of 11 bases. The CDR3 extends over 14 amino acids. Germline V gives CDR1 SGHRS, CDR2 YFSETQ. The CDR3 DNA follows: TGCGCCAGCAGCTTGGCGGGGTCTGGGGAGACCCAGTACTTC. Translation: CASSLAGSGETQYF.

The chain links TRBV7-6 to TRBJ2-7, with D possibly being TRBD2 (6 bases). The CDR3 runs 12 residues. V lost 5 bases and J 7 bases, leaving 12 bases between the germline ends. The V gene's germline CDR1 is SGHVS and CDR2 FNYEAQ. The CDR3 DNA reads as TGTGCCAGCAGCCCGACCCGGGGGGAGCAGTACTTC. It yields the protein CASSPTRGEQYF.